Shown below are 17 T cell receptor beta chains from a single sample sequenced in a study of shared clonotypes between healthy human individuals. Method: immunoSEQ multiplex PCR; TCRdb's copy keeps in-frame clones and lacks some. The data contain about 490,000 clones, 79% of them singletons. Sequencing input: PBMCs. These receptors originate from a woman aged 40 to 49 in good health. Some clones in this sample may be carry-over from other donors' samples.

The rearrangement uses TRBV10-1 and TRBJ2-7, with no clear D. V was shortened by 0 bases and J by 4 bases, with 10 bases between the two germline ends. Germline lookup yields CDR1 WNHNN and CDR2 SYGVQD (reference sequence). The CDR3 length is 14 residues. In DNA, the CDR3 is TGCGCCAGCAGTGAGTCGTACAGTAAATACGAGCAGTACTTC. This encodes CASSESYSKYEQYF.

The V and J genes are TRBV28 and TRBJ2-3; no definite D call. This CDR3 is 13 amino acids long. Deletions cut 5 bases from V and 0 bases from J, with 6 bases between. CDR1 is MDHEN, CDR2 SYDVKM, per germline. Here the CDR3 DNA reads TGTGCCAGCAGTGAGAGCAGCACAGATACGCAGTATTTT. Protein product: CASSESSTDTQYF.

This rearrangement joins TRBV25-1 to TRBJ2-2; TRBD1 matches 7 bases. The CDR3 has 15 amino acids. Trimming cost V 4 bases and J 5 bases; bases outside gene matches: 7. Germline CDR1 and CDR2: MGHDK and SYGVNS. CDR3 amino acids: CASSVWAGGTGELFF. CDR3 sequence (DNA): TGTGCCAGCAGTGTCTGGGCAGGGGGTACCGGGGAGCTGTTTTTT. The full variable domain, rest sourced from reference TRBV25-1 and TRBJ2-2, is EADIYQTPRYLVIGTGKKITLECSQTMGHDKMYWYQQDPGMELHLIHYSYGVNSTEKGDLSSESTVSRIRTEHFPLTLESARPSHTSQYLCASSVWAGGTGELFFGEGSRLTVL.

This rearrangement joins TRBV4-1 to TRBJ2-7; no reliable D call. The V gene lost 0 bases and the J gene lost 9 bases, with 15 bases spanning the gap. This CDR3 is 14 amino acids long. Germline CDR1 reads MGHRA; CDR2 reads YSYEKL. In DNA form, the CDR3 reads TGCGCCAGCAGCCAAGAGGTTCGAGACTCCAGGCAGTACTTC. Protein sequence: CASSQEVRDSRQYF.

The chain carries TRBV4-3 and TRBJ1-2; D may be TRBD1 (6 bases). This CDR3 is 15 amino acids long. Germline V gives CDR1 LGHNA, CDR2 YSLEER. V was cut by 0 bases and J by 6 bases, with 14 bases left in between. The CDR3 spells CASSQEVRGLDGYTF. The CDR3 nucleotides are TGCGCCAGCAGCCAAGAAGTCCGGGGGCTGGATGGCTACACCTTC.

This chain links TRBV5-1 with TRBJ1-6; D might be TRBD1 (5 bases). Germline V CDR1 and CDR2: SGHRS, YFSETQ. The CDR3 has 16 amino acids. V lost 1 base, J lost 5 bases, and 13 bases lay in between. CDR3 DNA sequence: TGCGCCAGCAGCTTGTGGGCGTTACAGGATAATTCACCCCTCCACTTT. Translating gives CASSLWALQDNSPLHF.

In the case of this clone: This same CDR3 is encoded by further DNA sequences in the sample. The genes are TRBV4-3 and TRBJ1-2, with TRBD1 as a possible D gene (5 bases). Germline values: CDR1 LGHNA, CDR2 YSLEER. CDR3 size: 13 residues. The germline V and J ends were trimmed by 0 bases and 3 bases, with 5 bases remaining between them. This CDR3 is CASSQDRDYGYTF. The DNA for the CDR3 is TGCGCCAGCAGCCAAGACAGGGACTATGGCTACACCTTC.

J is TRBJ2-1 and V is TRBV18; D is ambiguous. The germline gives CDR1 KGHSH, CDR2 LQKENI. CDR3 length: 14 residues. Trimming took off 5 bases at V and 4 bases at J, with 12 bases between the two ends. The CDR3: CASSGLPPYNEQFF. The CDR3 DNA sequence: TGTGCCAGCTCAGGTCTACCCCCATACAATGAGCAGTTCTTC.

DNA for the CDR3: TGTGCAACAAATAAGGGACTCCTAACCTCCGGGGAGCTGTTTTTT. Amino acids: CATNKGLLTSGELFF. The V and J genes are TRBV2 and TRBJ2-2; D perhaps matches TRBD2 (6 bases). Per germline, CDR1 SNHLY and CDR2 FYNNEI. The CDR3 is 15 amino acids.

V is TRBV2 and J is TRBJ2-7; no definite D call. CDR1 is SNHLY and CDR2 is FYNNEI in the germline V gene. The V end lost 2 bases, the J end lost 0 bases, and 11 bases lay between the germline ends. This CDR3 spans 15 amino acids. The CDR3 coding sequence is TGTGCCAGCAGTGAAATGGCAGCGAGCTCCTACGAGCAGTACTTC. The encoded protein is CASSEMAASSYEQYF.

The rearrangement uses TRBV11-3 and TRBJ2-1; D might be TRBD2 (6 bases). V lost 5 bases and J 9 bases, leaving 14 bases between the germline ends. The CDR3 is made up of 13 amino acids. Germline V gene data show CDR1 as SGHNT and CDR2 as YENEEA. The CDR3 DNA is TGTGCCAGCAGCCCTCCGCGGGAAACTGAGCAGTTCTTC. The encoded protein is CASSPPRETEQFF.

The chain employs TRBV28 and TRBJ2-2; 7 bases are a match to TRBD1. The CDR3 runs 16 residues. With 4 bases clipped from V and 4 bases from J, the junction kept 9 bases outside the gene matches. Germline CDR1 MDHEN, CDR2 SYDVKM. In DNA, the CDR3 is TGTGCCAGCAGTTCACTACAGGGGCTCGGCACCGGGGAGCTGTTTTTT. Protein sequence: CASSSLQGLGTGELFF.

V is TRBV9 and J is TRBJ2-3; 12 bases line up with TRBD2. J gave up 3 bases and V 1 base, and 6 bases lay outside the gene matches. The CDR3 spans 17 residues. CDR1 SGDLS and CDR2 YYNGEE come from the germline V gene. The CDR3 bases are TGTGCCAGCAGCGTAACGGGGGGGACTAGCGGGACAGATACGCAGTATTTT. It encodes CASSVTGGTSGTDTQYF.

There are many counts of this clone. The chain carries TRBV19 and TRBJ1-1; no definite D call. Germline loops: CDR1 LNHDA, CDR2 SQIVND (reference sequence). Trimming took off 6 bases at V and 0 bases at J, with 11 bases between the two ends. CDR3 length: 14 amino acids. In DNA form, the CDR3 reads TGTGCCAGTAGAGAGGAGCGAATGAACACTGAAGCTTTCTTT. Translated: CASREERMNTEAFF.

This sequence joins TRBV7-3 and TRBJ2-5; the D is unclear. The CDR3 covers 13 residues. Germline CDR1 reads SGHTA; CDR2 reads FQGTGA. V was pared by 1 base and J by 5 bases, with 8 bases between. CDR3 amino acids: CASSLSSRETQYF. In DNA, the CDR3 is TGTGCCAGCAGCTTAAGTTCGAGGGAGACCCAGTACTTC.

The J gene is TRBJ2-2, the V gene TRBV7-7; 9 positions agree with TRBD1. Losses at the gene ends were 5 bases for V and 1 base for J; bases not matched to a gene: 2. Looked up from germline, CDR1 is SSHAT and CDR2 is FNYEAQ (reference sequence). The CDR3 length is 15 residues. The CDR3 coding sequence is TGTGCCAGCAGCCGGGGACAGGGGAACACCGGGGAGCTGTTTTTT. Translation gives CASSRGQGNTGELFF.

The CDR3 DNA sequence: TGTGCCAGCAGCTTATCAACAGGGGGCATGGAGACCCAGTACTTC. Residues: CASSLSTGGMETQYF. The chain is built from TRBV7-3 and TRBJ2-5; 9 bases match TRBD1. Per the germline V gene, CDR1 is SGHTA and CDR2 is FQGTGA. J was trimmed by 5 bases and V by 2 bases; bases with no gene match: 6. The CDR3 extends over 15 amino acids.